This entry lists 29 T cell receptor beta chains sequenced from one sample in a study of identical twins. One entry per CDR3 protein, called by TCRdb with MiXCR from the 5' RACE reads. The sample has 450,000 or so distinct CDR3 sequences, approximately 17% seen once. The sample was naive T cells sorted from blood. The receptors come from a man between 45 and 60 years old in good health.

This chain joins TRBV20-1 and TRBJ2-7; D not certain. CDR3 size: 11 residues. Germline-derived CDR1 and CDR2 are DFQATT and SNEGSKA (reference sequence). V was shortened by 6 bases and J by 4 bases, with 10 bases between the two germline ends. The CDR3 loop reads CSARPTYEQYF. CDR3 DNA sequence: TGCAGTGCGAGACCAACATACGAGCAGTACTTC.

The sample holds many counts of this clonotype. J is TRBJ2-7 and V is TRBV19; TRBD1 matches at 8 bases. V lost 6 bases to trimming and J lost 2 bases; unmatched junction nucleotides: 12. Looked up from germline, CDR1 is LNHDA and CDR2 is SQIVND (reference sequence). The CDR3 spans 16 residues. CDR3 DNA: TGTGCCAGTAGCAAAACTCTAGGGACAGGAGCCTACGAGCAGTACTTC. Its protein product is CASSKTLGTGAYEQYF. Using reference TRBV19 and TRBJ2-7 for the parts outside the CDR3, the full variable domain is DGGITQSPKYLFRKEGQNVTLSCEQNLNHDAMYWYRQDPGQGLRLIYYSQIVNDFQKGDIAEGYSVSREKKESFPLTVTSAQKNPTAFYLCASSKTLGTGAYEQYFGPGTRLTVT.

The gene calls are TRBV20-1 and TRBJ2-1; maybe TRBD2 (5 bases). CDR1 is DFQATT and CDR2 is SNEGSKA in the germline V gene (reference sequence). The CDR3 is made up of 15 amino acids. Trimming removed 2 bases from V and 4 bases from J, with 15 bases in between. CDR3 region: CSARPNKDSYNEQFF. The CDR3 DNA reads TGCAGTGCTAGACCTAACAAGGACTCTTACAATGAGCAGTTCTTC.

A note on this clonotype: This may stem from a read error, because a much larger clone lies one nucleotide away. The V and J genes are TRBV4-2 and TRBJ2-1; a weak D match, TRBD2 (7 bases). V lost 5 bases, J lost 6 bases, and 17 bases lay in between. Germline V gives CDR1 LGHNA, CDR2 YNFKEQ. This CDR3 is built from 15 residues. The CDR3 DNA is TGTGCCAGCAGCGAGCTTGCGGGGGCCTTCAATGAGCAGTTCTTC. Residues: CASSELAGAFNEQFF.

This clonotype has more than one count but fewer than ten. The chain employs TRBV15 and TRBJ1-4; the D gene is possibly TRBD1 (6 bases). Trimming pared 5 bases from V and 5 bases from J, leaving 15 bases between. This CDR3 has 15 residues. Germline V CDR1 and CDR2: LNHNV, YYDKDF (reference sequence). CDR3 protein: CATSAREDRNEKLFF. In nucleotides, the CDR3 is TGTGCCACCAGCGCAAGGGAGGACAGAAATGAAAAACTGTTTTTT.

The J gene is TRBJ2-1, the V gene TRBV3-1, with D unclear. V was cut by 4 bases and J by 9 bases, with 13 bases left in between. The CDR3 totals 13 residues. CDR1 is LGHDT, CDR2 YNNKEL, per germline (reference sequence). The CDR3 loop is CASSPSSESEQFF. The CDR3 DNA sequence: TGTGCCAGCAGCCCCTCATCCGAGAGTGAGCAGTTCTTC.

CDR3 sequence reads: CASSLGEAAYRNTEAFF. The CDR3 nucleotides read TGTGCCAGCAGCTTAGGGGAGGCAGCCTACAGGAACACTGAAGCTTTCTTT. The rearrangement uses TRBV7-9 and TRBJ1-1; no clear D. The ends were cut back, 1 base at V and 1 base at J, with 16 bases in the middle. The CDR3 runs 17 residues. Germline assignment: CDR1 SEHNR and CDR2 FQNEAQ (reference sequence).

This sequence joins TRBV28 and TRBJ2-1; 14 nucleotides line up with TRBD2. J lost 8 bases, V lost 6 bases, and 6 bases had no gene match. The CDR3 contains 15 residues. The germline gives CDR1 MDHEN, CDR2 SYDVKM. The CDR3 region is CASSPGTSGSDEQFF. The CDR3 DNA reads TGTGCCAGCAGCCCCGGGACTAGCGGGAGTGATGAGCAGTTCTTC.

The chain joins TRBV10-3 to TRBJ2-5; D gene uncertain. This CDR3 region has 13 residues. Germline CDR1 reads ENHRY; CDR2 reads SYGVKD. V lost 3 bases and J lost 5, with 10 bases in between. The CDR3 DNA follows: TGTGCCATCAGTGAACGAGCTGGGGAGACCCAGTACTTC. It yields the protein CAISERAGETQYF.

This clonotype was detected a few times. The chain links TRBV7-2 to TRBJ2-7; 9 positions agree with TRBD2. The CDR3 is made up of 16 amino acids. The V and J ends lost 9 bases and 0 bases, in that order; junction bases with no gene match: 12. Germline CDR1 is SGHTA and CDR2 is FQGNSA. This CDR3 reads CARGKVSGGTSYEQYF. The CDR3 coding sequence is TGTGCCAGGGGAAAGGTCAGCGGGGGGACCTCCTACGAGCAGTACTTC.

This clonotype was detected ten times or more. V gene TRBV10-3 combines with J gene TRBJ2-1; D gene unclear. Germline-derived CDR1 and CDR2 are ENHRY and SYGVKD. The CDR3 has 13 amino acids. Deletions cut 2 bases from V and 7 bases from J, with 9 bases between. This CDR3 reads CAISEGQWNEQFF. CDR3 nucleotides: TGTGCCATCAGTGAGGGTCAGTGGAATGAGCAGTTCTTC.

V gene TRBV5-1 combines with J gene TRBJ2-1; the match to TRBD2 covers 7 bases. The CDR3 spans 16 residues. J gave up 12 bases and V 0 bases, and 15 bases lay outside the gene matches. Germline assignment: CDR1 SGHRS and CDR2 YFSETQ. The CDR3 nucleotides are TGCGCCAGCAGCTTGGTGCGGGGGTCTGTTCCGGTTGGGCAGTTCTTC. This gives the protein CASSLVRGSVPVGQFF.

The chain links TRBV9 to TRBJ2-1, with 7 bases matching TRBD1. CDR1 is SGDLS, CDR2 YYNGEE, per germline. V was clipped by 4 bases and J by 8 bases; unmatched bases: 9. This CDR3 spans 14 amino acids. CDR3 in DNA: TGTGCCAGCAGCCTAGGGGACAGACGGGATGAGCAGTTCTTC. Its protein product is CASSLGDRRDEQFF.

Turning to this clonotype: This could be a read error, since a much larger clone is one nucleotide away. This chain joins TRBV5-6 and TRBJ1-1, with D hard to call. Germline lookup yields CDR1 SGHDT and CDR2 YYEEEE. CDR3 length: 14 amino acids. The CDR3 DNA sequence: TGTGCCAGAAGCTTGGTTCGCCTGGGGACTGAAGCTTTCTTT. Its protein product is CARSLVRLGTEAFF.

The rearrangement uses TRBV20-1 and TRBJ2-3, with 7 bases identical to TRBD2. Germline CDR1 DFQATT, CDR2 SNEGSKA (reference sequence). The V gene end was trimmed by 5 bases and the J gene end by 0 bases; junction bases not matched to a gene: 5. This CDR3 has 14 residues. Here the CDR3 reads CSALSGTSTDTQYF. The CDR3, as DNA: TGCAGTGCTTTAAGCGGGACTAGCACAGATACGCAGTATTTT.

This clonotype appeared a few times. The CDR3 loop is CATSTRTGGDYGYTF. In DNA form, the CDR3 reads TGTGCCACCAGCACAAGGACAGGGGGAGACTATGGCTACACCTTC. The chain recombines TRBV15 with TRBJ1-2; 10 positions match TRBD1. The J segment lost 3 bases and the V segment lost 4 bases, leaving 5 bases of the junction unmatched. CDR3 length: 15 amino acids. Germline CDR1 reads LNHNV; CDR2 reads YYDKDF (reference sequence).

This clonotype has a handful of counts. The chain couples TRBV5-1 to TRBJ2-6; 9 bases fit TRBD1. This CDR3 is built from 17 residues. The trim removed 5 bases at V and 3 bases at J, leaving 9 bases unmatched. Per the germline V gene, CDR1 is SGHRS and CDR2 is YFSETQ. The CDR3 region is CASRGTGGIVGANVLTF. The CDR3 coding sequence is TGCGCCAGCAGGGGAACAGGGGGCATAGTTGGGGCCAACGTCCTGACTTTC.

The V call is TRBV21-1, the J call TRBJ2-3. TRBV21-1 is recorded as a pseudogene. The CDR3 runs 12 residues. This chain's CDR3 is CASSTAIGTQYF. CDR3 sequence (DNA): TGTGCCAGCAGCACAGCGATAGGTACGCAGTATTTT.

The chain uses TRBV12-3 or TRBV12-4 and TRBJ1-6; 8 bases map to TRBD1. Trimming removed 5 bases from V and 14 bases from J; junction bases left unmatched: 11. The CDR3 has 14 residues. The CDR3 coding sequence is TGTGCCAGCAGTCCCTGGACAGGGTCATGGGCCCTCCACTTT. Translating it yields CASSPWTGSWALHF.

This clonotype has only a few counts. CDR3 nucleotides: TGCGCCAGCAGCCAAGTGGGACAGGGGCCCGAAAGCTCCTACAATGAGCAGTTCTTC. Protein: CASSQVGQGPESSYNEQFF. This chain connects TRBV4-3 to TRBJ2-1, with 10 bases that match TRBD1. The CDR3 has 19 amino acids. Germline V gene sequence: CDR1 LGHNA, CDR2 YSLEER. The junction had 9 bases not matched to a gene; V was cut back by 1 base and J by 0 bases.

This chain links TRBV29-1 with TRBJ1-1; 7 bases are shared with TRBD1. The CDR3 spans 13 residues. V lost 8 bases, J lost 0 bases, and 6 bases stayed unmatched. CDR1 SQVTM and CDR2 ANQGSEA come from the germline V gene. Here the CDR3 reads CSFRTGLNTEAFF. In DNA, the CDR3 is TGCAGCTTTAGGACAGGTTTGAACACTGAAGCTTTCTTT.

This clonotype was counted many times. This chain joins TRBV12-3 or TRBV12-4 and TRBJ1-4, with 8 positions matching TRBD1. This CDR3 contains 16 residues. With V trimmed by 6 bases and J by 5 bases, 11 bases remained unmatched. In nucleotides, the CDR3 is TGTGCCAGCAGACCGGACAGGGAGGCGAGGAATGAAAAACTGTTTTTT. Its translation: CASRPDREARNEKLFF.

This clonotype was counted a few times. The chain combines TRBV6-2 or TRBV6-3 with TRBJ2-2; D gene ambiguous. In germline, CDR1 is MNHEY, CDR2 SVGEGT. Trimming stripped 2 bases from V and 1 base from J, with 5 bases between. The CDR3 is 14 amino acids. CDR3: CASSYTVNTGELFF. In DNA form, the CDR3 reads TGTGCCAGCAGTTACACGGTGAACACCGGGGAGCTGTTTTTT.

Many counts were recorded for this clonotype. J is TRBJ2-1 and V is TRBV10-3; D may be TRBD2 (5 bases). The CDR3 has 16 amino acids. CDR1 and CDR2 from the germline V gene are ENHRY and SYGVKD. V was cut by 0 bases and J by 3 bases, with 12 bases left in between. The CDR3, as DNA: TGTGCCATCAGTGAGTCTGCGGGCCTCCGCTACAATGAGCAGTTCTTC. This sequence encodes CAISESAGLRYNEQFF.

This clonotype was seen once. This sequence joins TRBV2 and TRBJ2-3; D is perhaps TRBD1 or TRBD2 (5 bases each). Germline CDR1 SNHLY, CDR2 FYNNEI. The CDR3 extends over 19 amino acids. The V end was cut by 0 bases, the J end by 0 bases, with 19 bases between. The CDR3 loop reads CASSEALGASPMSTDTQYF. CDR3 DNA: TGTGCCAGCAGTGAAGCGCTTGGGGCTAGCCCAATGAGCACAGATACGCAGTATTTT. Full variable domain (remainder filled in from reference TRBV2 and TRBJ2-3): EPEVTQTPSHQVTQMGQEVILRCVPISNHLYFYWYRQILGQKVEFLVSFYNNEISEKSEIFDDQFSVERPDGSNFTLKIRSTKLEDSAMYFCASSEALGASPMSTDTQYFGPGTRLTVL.

This clonotype has just a few counts. The V and J genes are TRBV7-9 and TRBJ1-1, with TRBD1 as a possible D gene (5 bases). This CDR3 spans 15 amino acids. Trimming took 4 bases from V and 10 from J, leaving 22 bases between them. Germline V gives CDR1 SEHNR, CDR2 FQNEAQ (reference sequence). CDR3 sequence reads: CASSSLLRDPQGAFF. In DNA form, the CDR3 reads TGTGCCAGCAGCTCCTTGCTCCGGGACCCTCAAGGAGCTTTCTTT.

The V gene is TRBV28, the J gene TRBJ2-3, with a possible D match to TRBD2 (6 bases). CDR1 and CDR2 from the germline V gene are MDHEN and SYDVKM. This CDR3 comprises 13 residues. V lost 6 bases and J 1 base, leaving 8 bases between the germline ends. CDR3 amino acids: CASREGRTDTQYF. For the CDR3, the DNA is TGTGCCAGCAGGGAGGGCCGCACAGATACGCAGTATTTT.

In its sample, this clonotype was seen a few times. J is TRBJ2-1 and V is TRBV7-2; D uncertain. Trimming took off 5 bases at V and 15 bases at J, with 20 bases between the two ends. The CDR3 runs to 13 residues. Germline V gives CDR1 SGHTA, CDR2 FQGNSA. The CDR3 spells CASSQSLDGERFF. In nucleotides, the CDR3 is TGTGCCAGCAGCCAGAGTCTCGACGGAGAAAGGTTCTTC.

This sequence joins TRBV6-2 or TRBV6-3 and TRBJ1-5; no clear D gene. Trimming removed 1 base at V and 8 bases at J, with 9 bases between. The germline V gene encodes CDR1 MNHEY and CDR2 SVGEGT. CDR3 size: 13 residues. CDR3 nucleotide sequence: TGTGCCAGCAGTTACTACACGGCCGAGCCCCAGCATTTT. Protein: CASSYYTAEPQHF.